This T cell receptor beta chain was sequenced in a study of shared T cell receptors in the human thymus. The CDR3 covers 20 residues. Germline V gene lookup returns CDR1 LNHNV and CDR2 YYDKDF (reference sequence). V lost 0 bases, J lost 6 bases, and 17 bases stayed unmatched. Clones were sequenced by immunoSEQ multiplex PCR, and TCRdb holds only the in-frame ones, with some missing. The sample lists 700,000 or so clones, 70% to 90% occurring once. A further study also used this sample, focusing on human thymus T cells. That paper notes: Serving as donors were healthy Finnish infants, each of whom was having open corrective surgery for congenital heart defects. Resections were taken during corrective heart surgery, and the thymus tissue came from these. Related research described thymic repertoires that were highly overlapping among unrelated individuals.

This sequence was found in a girl under three years old with a congenital heart defect. The sequencing input was thymocytes. The chain employs TRBV15 and TRBJ2-2; TRBD2 matches at 9 bases. The CDR3: CATSRDRPSGATRVAGELFF. CDR3 bases: TGTGCCACCAGCAGAGATCGTCCTAGCGGGGCAACCCGAGTCGCCGGGGAGCTGTTTTTT.